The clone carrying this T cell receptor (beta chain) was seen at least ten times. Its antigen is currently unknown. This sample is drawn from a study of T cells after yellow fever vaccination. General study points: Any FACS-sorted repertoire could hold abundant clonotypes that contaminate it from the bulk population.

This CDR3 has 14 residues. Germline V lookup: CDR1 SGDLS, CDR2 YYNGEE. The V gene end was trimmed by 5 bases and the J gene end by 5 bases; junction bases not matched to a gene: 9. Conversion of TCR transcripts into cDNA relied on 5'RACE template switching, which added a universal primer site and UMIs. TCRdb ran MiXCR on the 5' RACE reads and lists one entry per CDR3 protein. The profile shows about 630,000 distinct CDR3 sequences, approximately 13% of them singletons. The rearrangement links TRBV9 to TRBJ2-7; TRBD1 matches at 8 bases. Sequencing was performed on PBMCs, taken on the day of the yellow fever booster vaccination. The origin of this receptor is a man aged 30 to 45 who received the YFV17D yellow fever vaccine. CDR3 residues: CASSQDRVFDEQYF. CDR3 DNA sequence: TGTGCCAGCAGTCAGGACAGGGTCTTCGACGAGCAGTACTTC.